This entry is about one T cell receptor (beta chain). The entry originates in a study of blood T cell repertoires in COVID-19. The V gene lost 3 bases and the J gene lost 15 bases, with 15 bases spanning the gap. CDR1 and CDR2 (germline): SNHLY, FYNNEI. The CDR3 runs 12 residues. The protocol was immunoSEQ multiplex PCR, while the TCRdb copy is restricted to in-frame clones and leaves out a portion. The profile shows 56,000 or so clones, 85% to 90% of them singletons. Source material: peripheral blood. The receptor's source is a human donor in a cohort sampled during active COVID-19. V usage is TRBV2 and J usage is TRBJ2-1, with D perhaps matching TRBD2 (6 bases). The chain's CDR3 is CASSEVAGMGFF. The CDR3 nucleotides read TGTGCCAGCAGTGAGGTCGCGGGGATGGGGTTCTTC. Full variable domain (rest looked up from reference TRBV2 and TRBJ2-1): EPEVTQTPSHQVTQMGQEVILRCVPISNHLYFYWYRQILGQKVEFLVSFYNNEISEKSEIFDDQFSVERPDGSNFTLKIRSTKLEDSAMYFCASSEVAGMGFFGPGTRLTVL.